The 4 T cell receptor beta chains reported below all come from one sample, sequenced in a study of identical twins. TCRdb ran MiXCR on the 5' RACE reads and lists one entry per CDR3 protein. The table shows roughly 690,000 distinct CDR3 sequences, with 21% occurring only once. The data were also submitted as part of a second study, on T cells expressing NK-cell markers.

The sequencing input was PBMCs. These receptors all stem from a woman younger than 35 in good health.

This clonotype was seen at least ten times. The J gene is TRBJ1-6, the V gene TRBV2, with unresolved D. V shed 7 bases and J shed 5 bases, with 15 bases lying between them. The CDR3 loop spans 15 amino acids. CDR1 SNHLY and CDR2 FYNNEI come from the germline V gene. CDR3 DNA sequence: TGTGCCAGCATTTTACGGGTTTGGGATAATTCACCCCTCCACTTT. Its protein product is CASILRVWDNSPLHF.

This clonotype was seen a handful of times. The chain's CDR3 is CSARDWGGATDTQYF. In nucleotides, the CDR3 is TGCAGTGCTAGAGATTGGGGGGGGGCCACAGATACGCAGTATTTT. The genes are TRBV20-1 and TRBJ2-3, with D tentatively TRBD2 (7 bases). Looked up from germline, CDR1 is DFQATT and CDR2 is SNEGSKA (reference sequence). V gave up 0 bases and J gave up 2 bases, with 12 bases separating them. This CDR3 has 15 amino acids.

There are many counts of this clonotype. V gene TRBV20-1 combines with J gene TRBJ2-1, with D perhaps being TRBD1 or TRBD2 (6 bases each). This CDR3 is built from 14 residues. Germline CDR1 is DFQATT and CDR2 is SNEGSKA (reference sequence). V was trimmed by 1 base and J by 7 bases, leaving 14 bases between them. CDR3 sequence (DNA): TGCAGTGCTAGAGTCGGGGGCCCCGGGAATGAGCAGTTCTTC. Translation: CSARVGGPGNEQFF.

The CDR3 loop is CAISTGTSGIPEQYF. The CDR3 nucleotides read TGTGCCATCAGCACCGGGACTAGCGGGATCCCCGAGCAGTACTTC. The genes are TRBV10-3 and TRBJ2-7; TRBD2 matches 13 bases. The CDR3 has 15 residues. J was trimmed by 6 bases and V by 6 bases; bases with no gene match: 8. Germline CDR1 and CDR2: ENHRY and SYGVKD.